This is a list of T cell receptor beta chains from one sample in a study of shared clonotypes between healthy human individuals. Sequenced by immunoSEQ multiplex PCR; TCRdb stores in-frame clones only, minus some. The repertoire includes under 200,000 clones, around 93% of them detected once, and 0.067% sits in the top ten. Sequenced material: naive CD4+ T cells sorted from blood. Source of these receptors: a woman aged 30 to 39 in good health. CDR3s include the opening cysteine and the closing phenylalanine or tryptophan. D genes are given only for firm matches. Clone sizes are given selectively: once, few, many, or a class where the clone is expanded.

D,J,size,V,DNA,CDR3
.,TRBJ2-7,.,TRBV9,TGTGCCAGCAGCGGACAACAGGGTTCCTCCTACGAGCAGTACTTC,CASSGQQGSSYEQYF
TRBD2,TRBJ2-1,.,TRBV5-1,TGCGCCAGCAGCTTGTGGCTAGCGGGAAACAATGAGCAGTTCTTC,CASSLWLAGNNEQFF
TRBD1,TRBJ1-5,.,TRBV7-9,TGTGCCAGCAGCACGGGACAGAGCAATCAGCCCCAGCATTTT,CASSTGQSNQPQHF
.,TRBJ1-1,.,TRBV28,TGTGCCAGCAGTTTACGCAGGGGTCGTTCTTTAGGTGAAGCTTTCTTT,CASSLRRGRSLGEAFF
TRBD1,TRBJ2-3,.,TRBV29-1,TGCAGCGTTGAGGCAGGGGGATCAGATACGCAGTATTTT,CSVEAGGSDTQYF
TRBD1,TRBJ2-3,.,TRBV5-6,TGTGCCAGCAGCTTATTCCAGGGGGTTACAGATACGCAGTATTTT,CASSLFQGVTDTQYF
TRBD1,TRBJ2-7,.,TRBV5-1,TGCGCCAGCAGCTTGGATCAGGACAGGGGCTACGAGCAGTACTTC,CASSLDQDRGYEQYF
.,TRBJ1-5,.,TRBV5-1,TGCGCCAGCAAAGGGGCGCCCGATCAGCCCCAGCATTTT,CASKGAPDQPQHF
.,TRBJ1-1,.,TRBV5-8,TGTGCCAGCAGCTTCATCTCTTCGAGGGGCCAAATGAACACTGAAGCTTTCTTT,CASSFISSRGQMNTEAFF
.,TRBJ1-1,.,TRBV19,TGTGCCAGTAGTAGAAAGACACCTGAAGCTTTCTTT,CASSRKTPEAFF
.,TRBJ1-5,.,TRBV2,TGTGCCAGCGGCGGGACGGATAATCAGCCCCAGCATTTT,CASGGTDNQPQHF
.,TRBJ1-1,.,TRBV19,TGTGCCAGTATGGGGCAAACCACTGAAGCTTTCTTT,CASMGQTTEAFF
.,TRBJ1-3,.,TRBV6-6,TGTGCCAGCAGCGCCCTGGGACACAACACCATATATTTT,CASSALGHNTIYF
.,TRBJ1-2,.,TRBV29-1,TGCAGCGCGGAGGATGGCTACACCTTC,CSAEDGYTF
TRBD2,TRBJ2-7,.,TRBV4-2,TGTGCCAGCAGCCAAGAGCTGGCGGGAGCTTACGAGCAGTACTTC,CASSQELAGAYEQYF
.,TRBJ2-7,.,TRBV20-1,TGCAGTGCTCTATTCAACGAGCAGTACTTC,CSALFNEQYF
TRBD1,TRBJ2-2,.,TRBV2,TGTGCCAGCAGTGAATTGACAGGGGGCTTCGGGGAGCTGTTTTTT,CASSELTGGFGELFF
.,TRBJ1-1,.,TRBV10-3,TGTGCCATGCAGGGCCCGAACACTGAAGCTTTCTTT,CAMQGPNTEAFF
TRBD2,TRBJ2-7,.,TRBV5-4,TGTGCCAGCAGCTTTGGGGCTAGCGGGAGCCCCTACGAGCAGTACTTC,CASSFGASGSPYEQYF
TRBD2,TRBJ2-7,.,TRBV7-2,TGTGCCAGCAGCTGGGACGGGACTAGCAACGAGCAGTACTTC,CASSWDGTSNEQYF
.,TRBJ2-1,.,TRBV29-1,TGCAGCGGCAATACCAGCGGTGAGCAGTTCTTC,CSGNTSGEQFF
TRBD2,TRBJ2-5,.,TRBV5-1,TGCGCCAGCAGCTTGGGAGGACTAGCGGGCCAAGAGACCCAGTACTTC,CASSLGGLAGQETQYF
.,TRBJ2-1,.,TRBV7-2,TGTGCCAGCAGCTTTTCGACAGCCTACAATGAGCAGTTCTTC,CASSFSTAYNEQFF
.,TRBJ2-7,.,TRBV7-6,TGTGCCAGCAGCCCCCGGGACTCGAGGGACGAGCAGTACTTC,CASSPRDSRDEQYF
.,TRBJ1-1,.,TRBV11-2,TGTGCCAGCAGCTTATATACTTCGGCAGCGAACACTGAAGCTTTCTTT,CASSLYTSAANTEAFF
.,TRBJ1-2,.,TRBV6-5,TGTGCCAGCACCGATAGACCGTCTAGCTATGGCTACACCTTC,CASTDRPSSYGYTF
.,TRBJ1-6,.,TRBV18,TGTGCCAGCTCACGGGACCGCCAAAGTTCTTCACCCCTCCACTTT,CASSRDRQSSSPLHF
TRBD2,TRBJ2-1,.,TRBV2,TGTGCCAGCAGCCTAGCGGTCGAGCAGTTCTTC,CASSLAVEQFF
TRBD2,TRBJ2-7,.,TRBV7-1,TGTGCCAGCAGCTATAGGGCTAGCGGGAGGGTTACCTACGAGCAGTACTTC,CASSYRASGRVTYEQYF
.,TRBJ2-1,.,TRBV18,TGTGCCAGCTCACCGGGGACTTTGGTGGGACACAATGAGCAGTTCTTC,CASSPGTLVGHNEQFF
.,TRBJ1-1,.,TRBV6-6,TGTGCCAGCAGCTTCCCCCCTCGTGGGGGAAACACTGAAGCTTTCTTT,CASSFPPRGGNTEAFF
TRBD1,TRBJ1-1,.,TRBV28,TGTGCCAGCAGCCCAACTAGACAGGGGGCGACTGAAGCTTTCTTT,CASSPTRQGATEAFF
TRBD1,TRBJ2-7,few,TRBV7-9,TGTGCCAGCAGCCCAAAAGGGGACAGGGTATACGAGCAGTACTTC,CASSPKGDRVYEQYF
TRBD2,TRBJ2-7,.,TRBV5-5,TGTGCCAGCAGCTTGGCCTTGGCTAGCGGGAGGTACGAGCAGTACTTC,CASSLALASGRYEQYF
.,TRBJ1-4,.,TRBV7-2,TGTGCCAGCAGCTTAGATGGAGGTGCAACTAATGAAAAACTGTTTTTT,CASSLDGGATNEKLFF
TRBD1,TRBJ1-5,.,TRBV7-9,TGTGCCAGCAGCCCAGGGACAGGGACTTCTTATCAGCCCCAGCATTTT,CASSPGTGTSYQPQHF
.,TRBJ2-7,.,TRBV5-1,TGCGCCAGCAGCTTGAAGGGCGCAAGGTATGGCTCCTACGAGCAGTACTTC,CASSLKGARYGSYEQYF
TRBD2,TRBJ2-1,.,TRBV2,TGTGCCAGCAGTTTAACTAGCGGCTCCTACAATGAGCAGTTCTTC,CASSLTSGSYNEQFF